The 19 T cell receptor beta chains below were found in one sample sequenced in a study of blood T cells in healthy people across ages. Primers used in a second PCR of about 6 to 11 cycles were a sample-barcoded 5' primer and a J-beta primer mix. From the 5' RACE reads, TCRdb called clonotypes with MiXCR, one entry per CDR3 protein. The sample has around 1,500,000 distinct CDR3 sequences, approximately 28% seen once. Material for sequencing was blood. All receptors come from a young woman in good health.

Many counts were recorded for this clonotype. The rearrangement links TRBV10-3 to TRBJ2-7; tentatively, D is TRBD1 (5 bases). The CDR3 runs 13 residues. V dropped 7 bases and J dropped 4 bases, with 14 bases sitting between them. Germline CDR1 is ENHRY and CDR2 is SYGVKD. CDR3 DNA: TGTGCCATCACCCCGGACATTAAGTACGAGCAGTACTTC. This translates into CAITPDIKYEQYF.

This clonotype was observed a handful of times. The rearrangement joins TRBV9 to TRBJ1-1; no clear D. V was trimmed by 0 bases and J by 0 bases, leaving 6 bases between them. Germline V gives CDR1 SGDLS, CDR2 YYNGEE. The CDR3 has 14 amino acids. The CDR3 region has the DNA TGTGCCAGCAGCGTAGAGCAGCTGAACACTGAAGCTTTCTTT. Residues: CASSVEQLNTEAFF.

This clonotype was found a few times. This chain joins TRBV20-1 and TRBJ1-2; a possible D gene is TRBD1 (5 bases). V lost 0 bases, J lost 7 bases, and 12 bases lay in between. This CDR3 spans 13 amino acids. Germline CDR1 is DFQATT and CDR2 is SNEGSKA (reference sequence). As DNA, the CDR3 is TGCAGTGCTAGAGATCAGGGACTTGCTGGCTACACCTTC. Its protein is CSARDQGLAGYTF.

In DNA form, the CDR3 reads TGCAGTGTTCCTCTGGGCGGGAGGGCAGGGATCGGTCAGTACTTC. Amino acid sequence: CSVPLGGRAGIGQYF. The V and J genes are TRBV20-1 and TRBJ2-4; 9 bases are shared with TRBD2. The CDR3 totals 15 residues. J was trimmed by 12 bases and V by 7 bases; bases with no gene match: 19. Germline V gives CDR1 DFQATT, CDR2 SNEGSKA (reference sequence).

The chain has TRBV5-1 and TRBJ2-2; perhaps D is TRBD1 or TRBD2 (5 bases each). CDR1 and CDR2 (germline): SGHRS, YFSETQ. Trimming removed 7 bases from V and 1 base from J, with 11 bases in between. The CDR3 sequence is 14 residues long. The DNA for the CDR3 is TGCGCCAGCCTCGGGACGCAGAACACCGGGGAGCTGTTTTTT. It yields the protein CASLGTQNTGELFF.

On this clonotype: Given a much more abundant clone one base away, this may be a read error. V gene TRBV7-2 combines with J gene TRBJ2-6; D gene uncertain. The CDR3 sequence is 15 residues long. Germline-derived CDR1 and CDR2 are SGHTA and FQGNSA. The CDR3 sequence is CANSLMSSGANVLTF. CDR3 nucleotides: TGTGCCAACAGCTTAATGTCCTCTGGGGCCAACGTCCTGACTTTC.

This clonotype was found many times. V gene TRBV6-4 combines with J gene TRBJ1-2; a possible D gene is TRBD1 (6 bases). Trimming left V 6 bases short and J 3 bases short, with 11 bases between. Germline V gene sequence: CDR1 MRHNA, CDR2 SNTAGT. The CDR3 extends over 13 amino acids. CDR3 sequence reads: CASRGHHDYGYTF. The CDR3 bases are TGTGCCAGCAGGGGACATCATGACTATGGCTACACCTTC.

In this sample, this clonotype turned up many times. J is TRBJ2-7 and V is TRBV10-3, with D possibly TRBD1 on 5 matching bases. Germline CDR1 and CDR2: ENHRY and SYGVKD. This CDR3 region has 12 residues. V lost 8 bases, J lost 3 bases, and 11 bases lay in between. The CDR3 protein is CAIGKTVYEQYF. The CDR3 DNA sequence: TGTGCCATCGGAAAGACAGTCTACGAGCAGTACTTC.

This clonotype came up a few times. This chain joins TRBV4-1 and TRBJ2-5, with 15 bases identical to TRBD2. Germline lookup yields CDR1 MGHRA and CDR2 YSYEKL. The trim removed 0 bases at V and 1 base at J, leaving 3 bases unmatched. This CDR3 spans 18 amino acids. CDR3 nucleotides: TGCGCCAGCAGCCAAGAGGGACTAGCGGGGGGATTCCAAGAGACCCAGTACTTC. The encoded protein is CASSQEGLAGGFQETQYF.

The rearrangement links TRBV29-1 to TRBJ2-1, with no clear D. V lost 6 bases, J lost 10 bases, and 16 bases lay in between. Germline-derived CDR1 and CDR2 are SQVTM and ANQGSEA. The CDR3 runs 12 residues. CDR3: CSVSPSRVEQFF. CDR3 in DNA: TGCAGCGTGTCCCCCTCTCGGGTAGAGCAGTTCTTC.

This clonotype appeared many times. The chain has TRBV12-3 or TRBV12-4 and TRBJ2-5; 7 nucleotides align to TRBD2. V trimming: 6 bases; J trimming: 9 bases; junction bases outside the gene matches: 13. The CDR3 extends over 14 amino acids. The CDR3 region has the DNA TGTGCCAGCAGATCTCCGGTGGGGGGGGTGGCCCAGTACTTC. Protein sequence: CASRSPVGGVAQYF.

About this clonotype itself: A much more abundant neighbour one base away suggests this may be a read error. The chain uses TRBV29-1 and TRBJ1-4, with D perhaps TRBD1 (5 bases). Trimming cost V 7 bases and J 7 bases, with 13 bases left between them. The germline gives CDR1 SQVTM, CDR2 ANQGSEA. This CDR3 has 12 amino acids. In nucleotides, the CDR3 is TGCAGCGCGGTCAGGGATCGTGAAAAACTGTTTTTT. Translating it yields CSAVRDREKLFF.

This chain's CDR3 is CSARGLAGTSTDTQYF. CDR3 DNA: TGCAGTGCTAGGGGACTAGCGGGGACTAGCACAGATACGCAGTATTTT. The chain has TRBV20-1 and TRBJ2-3, with 13 nucleotides matching TRBD2. Germline-derived CDR1 and CDR2 are DFQATT and SNEGSKA (reference sequence). The V gene end was trimmed by 3 bases and the J gene end by 0 bases; junction bases not matched to a gene: 3. This CDR3 is built from 16 residues.

The sample holds a few counts of this clonotype. The chain uses TRBV28 and TRBJ2-1; TRBD1 matches 8 bases. The CDR3 is made up of 17 amino acids. With 1 base clipped from V and 1 base from J, the junction kept 6 bases outside the gene matches. CDR1 and CDR2 from the germline V gene are MDHEN and SYDVKM. Here the CDR3 reads CASSLLTGGLSYNEQFF. The CDR3 DNA reads as TGTGCCAGCAGTTTATTAACAGGGGGTCTATCCTACAATGAGCAGTTCTTC.

A few counts support this clonotype. The chain has TRBV7-9 and TRBJ1-5; D possibly corresponds to TRBD1 (6 bases). The length of the CDR3 is 15 residues. Germline V gives CDR1 SEHNR, CDR2 FQNEAQ (reference sequence). V shed 3 bases and J shed 7 bases, with 16 bases lying between them. The CDR3 bases are TGTGCCAGCAGCTTTGGGCAGGGGAGTTCGCAGCCCCAGCATTTT. This sequence encodes CASSFGQGSSQPQHF.

For this clonotype: A junction boundary mismatches the germline segment, possibly from a read error. This chain links TRBV10-1 with TRBJ2-1; TRBD2 is a possible D gene (5 bases). There are 14 residues in the CDR3. Germline values: CDR1 WNHNN, CDR2 SYGVQD (reference sequence). DNA for the CDR3: TGCACCAGCAGTCGGGAAAGCTCCTACAATGAGCAGTTCTTC. Its protein is CTSSRESSYNEQFF.

This clonotype was observed at least ten times. The chain joins TRBV4-3 to TRBJ1-2; 8 bases fit TRBD1. Looked up from germline, CDR1 is LGHNA and CDR2 is YSLEER. The CDR3 length is 14 residues. Trimming took 4 bases from V and 3 from J; bases not matched to a gene: 4. The DNA for the CDR3 is TGCGCCAGCAGCCCGCGACAGGGGTACTATGGCTACACCTTC. Its translation is CASSPRQGYYGYTF.

The sample holds a few counts of this clonotype. At one boundary the junction diverges from the germline segment, which might be a read error. V and J are TRBV11-2 and TRBJ2-3; TRBD1 agrees at 7 bases. Germline CDR1 and CDR2: SGHAT and FQNNGV. The CDR3 totals 15 residues. The CDR3 sequence is CAGSLQTGLSDTQYF. CDR3 bases: TGTGCCGGCAGCTTACAGACAGGGCTTTCAGATACGCAGTATTTT.

The CDR3 sequence is CASSPGRTKPNQPQHF. In DNA form, the CDR3 reads TGTGCCAGCAGTCCTGGGCGTACAAAGCCAAATCAGCCCCAGCATTTT. This chain connects TRBV7-8 to TRBJ1-5, with D unclear. The CDR3 is made up of 16 amino acids. V was trimmed by 6 bases and J by 4 bases, leaving 19 bases between them. Germline V gives CDR1 SGHVS, CDR2 FQNEAQ.